This paragraph reports one TCR beta chain. Researchers ran the PCR with 60 Vbeta and 13 Jbeta primers. Data came from immunoSEQ multiplex PCR; TCRdb stores just in-frame clones and leaves some out. The sample shows over 110,000 clones, 75% to 85% of them seen only once. This entry belongs to a study of cytomegalovirus exposure and HLA in healthy donors. Sequenced material: PBMCs. The receptor was isolated from a female donor in good health and CMV-seronegative.

The CDR3 loop reads CASSLGQPTIYGYTF. The CDR3 coding sequence is TGTGCCAGCAGCTTGGGCCAACCCACAATTTATGGCTACACCTTC. This chain connects TRBV5-6 to TRBJ1-2; D unresolved. Trimming pared 0 bases from V and 5 bases from J, leaving 14 bases between. Germline V gene data show CDR1 as SGHDT and CDR2 as YYEEEE. The CDR3 contains 15 residues.